These 14 T cell receptor beta chains were sequenced from one sample in a study of cytotoxic CD8 clonotypes in ibrutinib-treated CLL. Sequenced by immunoSEQ multiplex PCR; TCRdb stores in-frame clones only, minus some. The table has about 150,000 clones, approximately 81% seen once. The source material was PBMCs, sampled after 12 months of ibrutinib treatment. These TCRs come from a human donor with chronic lymphocytic leukemia.

This rearrangement joins TRBV21-1 to TRBJ1-2. TRBV21-1 is a known pseudogene. The CDR3 runs to 13 residues. The CDR3 spells CASTGRGGYGYTF. CDR3 DNA: TGTGCCAGCACCGGGAGGGGCGGCTATGGCTACACCTTC.

The chain links TRBV28 to TRBJ2-3; D is perhaps TRBD1 or TRBD2 (5 bases each). This CDR3 has 14 residues. Per germline, CDR1 MDHEN and CDR2 SYDVKM. V dropped 6 bases and J dropped 4 bases, with 14 bases sitting between them. The CDR3 DNA reads TGTGCCAGCAGCCGGGGCGACCTAGCAGATACGCAGTATTTT. Translating it yields CASSRGDLADTQYF.

This chain uses TRBV30 with TRBJ2-7; tentative D call: TRBD2 (6 bases). Trimming took off 5 bases at V and 7 bases at J, with 21 bases between the two ends. The CDR3 extends over 14 amino acids. Per the germline V gene, CDR1 is GTSNPN and CDR2 is SVGIG (reference sequence). Here the CDR3 reads CAWSPPGDLTEQYF. The CDR3 DNA reads as TGTGCCTGGTCACCCCCGGGAGACCTAACGGAGCAGTACTTC.

This chain links TRBV13 with TRBJ2-1; D unclear. Trimming cost V 4 bases and J 12 bases, with 13 bases left between them. The CDR3 is made up of 12 amino acids. The germline CDR1 and CDR2 sequences are PRHDT and FYEKMQ (reference sequence). CDR3 DNA sequence: TGTGCCAGCAGCTCCCACCCACGAGCGCAGTTCTTC. This translates into CASSSHPRAQFF.

The gene calls are TRBV7-6 and TRBJ2-3, with TRBD1 identical over 8 bases. Germline-derived CDR1 and CDR2 are SGHVS and FNYEAQ. The trim removed 2 bases at V and 0 bases at J, leaving 7 bases unmatched. The CDR3 spans 17 residues. In nucleotides, the CDR3 is TGTGCCAGCAGCTTACGACAGGGGTTAGGGAGCACAGATACGCAGTATTTT. Translation: CASSLRQGLGSTDTQYF.

This chain's CDR3 is CASNLGSGRVNEQFF. The CDR3 coding sequence is TGTGCCAGCAATCTCGGTAGCGGGAGGGTTAATGAGCAGTTCTTC. V gene TRBV28 combines with J gene TRBJ2-1; TRBD2 matches at 11 bases. V lost 7 bases and J lost 7; bases outside the gene matches: 9. The CDR3 consists of 15 residues. Germline V gene sequence: CDR1 MDHEN, CDR2 SYDVKM.

The chain's CDR3 is CASSHTQGDYWGEQYF. As DNA, the CDR3 is TGCGCCAGCAGCCATACACAGGGGGACTACTGGGGCGAGCAGTACTTC. The chain uses TRBV4-1 and TRBJ2-7; the D gene is possibly TRBD1 (8 bases). CDR1 is MGHRA and CDR2 is YSYEKL in the germline V gene. Deletions cut 3 bases from V and 6 bases from J, with 21 bases between. This CDR3 is 16 amino acids long.

The chain has TRBV10-1 and TRBJ2-3; maybe TRBD2 (7 bases). V dropped 4 bases and J dropped 1 base, with 15 bases sitting between them. Germline loops: CDR1 WNHNN, CDR2 SYGVQD (reference sequence). The CDR3 extends over 16 amino acids. The DNA of the CDR3 is TGCGCCAGCAGTGGCTCGGAGGGGGGGGGCACAGATACGCAGTATTTT. Its protein is CASSGSEGGGTDTQYF.

V and J are TRBV5-6 and TRBJ1-2, with 9 bases aligning to TRBD1. V was clipped by 5 bases and J by 6 bases; unmatched bases: 8. Per the germline V gene, CDR1 is SGHDT and CDR2 is YYEEEE. CDR3 length: 14 amino acids. The CDR3 nucleotides are TGTGCCAGCAGGGGGGGACAGGGATCCCATGGCTACACCTTC. This encodes CASRGGQGSHGYTF.

CDR3 DNA sequence: TGTGCCAGCAGCCCACTGAATACGGGACTAGGAAACACCATATATTTT. Residues: CASSPLNTGLGNTIYF. The rearrangement joins TRBV11-2 to TRBJ1-3; D is perhaps TRBD1 (5 bases). CDR3 length equals 16 residues. From germline, CDR1 is SGHAT and CDR2 FQNNGV. The V and J ends lost 5 bases and 4 bases respectively, with 18 bases between them.

The CDR3 sequence: CASSSASGSPTGELFF. CDR3 sequence (DNA): TGCGCCAGCAGCTCGGCTAGCGGGAGCCCCACCGGGGAGCTGTTTTTT. The gene calls are TRBV5-1 and TRBJ2-2, with 10 bases matching TRBD2. V was pared by 3 bases and J by 4 bases, with 6 bases of the junction left unmatched. CDR3 length: 16 residues. The V gene's germline CDR1 is SGHRS and CDR2 YFSETQ.

This clone was found a few times. The J gene is TRBJ1-2, the V gene TRBV6-1; D perhaps matches TRBD1 (5 bases). CDR1 is MNHNS, CDR2 SASEGT, per germline. V lost 2 bases and J 4 bases, leaving 8 bases between the germline ends. There are 13 residues in the CDR3. DNA of the CDR3: TGTGCCAGCAGTGAACAGACAGTCTATGGCTACACCTTC. It codes for CASSEQTVYGYTF.

The rearrangement uses TRBV28 and TRBJ2-1; 9 bases agree with TRBD2. The germline CDR1 and CDR2 sequences are MDHEN and SYDVKM. V dropped 5 bases and J dropped 6; count of bases not matched to a gene: 8. The CDR3 covers 15 residues. The CDR3 DNA sequence: TGTGCCAGCAGTCCCCCGGCTAGCGGGACCAATGAGCAGTTCTTC. Its protein product is CASSPPASGTNEQFF.

This clone was detected only once. The chain recombines TRBV19 with TRBJ1-1, with 7 positions matching TRBD1. CDR1 and CDR2 (germline): LNHDA, SQIVND (reference sequence). This CDR3 region has 14 residues. Losses at the gene ends were 6 bases for V and 2 bases for J; bases not matched to a gene: 6. The chain's CDR3 is CASSPGQTNTEAFF. CDR3 bases: TGTGCCAGTAGCCCGGGACAGACCAACACTGAAGCTTTCTTT.